This is a list of T cell receptor beta chains from one sample in a study of T cells in Graves' hyperthyroidism and ophthalmopathy. One entry per CDR3 protein, called by TCRdb with MiXCR from the multiplex PCR reads. This sample has under 300,000 distinct CDR3 sequences; roughly 13% occur once, and the top ten carry less than 8%. What was sequenced was blood. The receptors originated from a middle-aged woman with Graves' hyperthyroidism. Both conserved end residues are part of each CDR3. The D gene is left open where the match is weak. Size is stated for part of the rows, as once, few or many counts, or as a class when the clone is expanded.

size,J,V,D,CDR3,DNA
.,TRBJ2-1,TRBV5-5,.,CASSLAGVADNEQFF,TGTGCCAGCAGCTTGGCGGGGGTAGCGGACAATGAGCAGTTCTTC
many,TRBJ2-5,TRBV18,.,CASSPPSFQETQYF,TGTGCCAGCTCACCACCCTCTTTCCAAGAGACCCAGTACTTC
many,TRBJ2-3,TRBV29-1,.,CSVADTSTDTQYF,TGCAGCGTTGCCGACACTAGCACAGATACGCAGTATTTT
.,TRBJ2-5,TRBV5-1,TRBD2,CASTNSGSPQETQYF,TGCGCCAGCACCAATAGCGGGAGCCCGCAGGAGACCCAGTACTTC
many,TRBJ1-2,TRBV29-1,.,CSVVRDFYGYTF,TGCAGCGTTGTGAGGGACTTCTATGGCTACACCTTC
many,TRBJ1-6,TRBV9,.,CASSVGQAYNSPLHF,TGTGCCAGCAGCGTCGGACAAGCCTATAATTCACCCCTCCACTTT
.,TRBJ1-1,TRBV10-3,.,CASSLGRGGRLGAFF,TGTGCCAGCAGTTTGGGGCGCGGGGGAAGGTTAGGTGCTTTCTTT
few,TRBJ2-5,TRBV9,.,CASSDRTRGETQYF,TGTGCCAGCAGCGACCGAACAAGGGGAGAGACCCAGTACTTC
many,TRBJ2-3,TRBV28,.,CASGRGVSGSTDTQYF,TGTGCCAGCGGGCGTGGGGTTTCGGGGAGCACAGATACGCAGTATTTT
.,TRBJ2-3,TRBV2,TRBD1,CASSGGLGGLDTQYF,TGTGCCAGCAGTGGGGGTCTAGGGGGCCTAGATACGCAGTATTTT
many,TRBJ2-3,TRBV10-3,TRBD1,CAISESTGNADTQYF,TGTGCCATCAGTGAGTCGACAGGGAATGCAGATACGCAGTATTTT
many,TRBJ1-2,TRBV20-1,.,CSARDRTVPPYGYTF,TGCAGTGCTAGAGATCGGACAGTCCCGCCGTATGGCTACACCTTC
many,TRBJ2-1,TRBV7-2,.,CASSQWGSGGGNEQFF,TGTGCCAGCAGTCAGTGGGGAAGCGGAGGGGGGAATGAGCAGTTCTTC
many,TRBJ1-4,TRBV15,.,CATSREGREAEKLFF,TGTGCCACCAGCAGAGAGGGCAGGGAGGCTGAAAAACTGTTTTTT